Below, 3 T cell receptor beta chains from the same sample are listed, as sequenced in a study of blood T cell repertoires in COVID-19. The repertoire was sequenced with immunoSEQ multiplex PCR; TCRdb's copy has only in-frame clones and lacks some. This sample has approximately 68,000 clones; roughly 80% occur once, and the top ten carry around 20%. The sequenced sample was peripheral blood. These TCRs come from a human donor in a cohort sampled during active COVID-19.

The CDR3 sequence: CASSLEFSDRGDGYTF. The CDR3 DNA reads as TGTGCCAGCAGCTTAGAGTTTTCGGACAGGGGGGATGGCTACACCTTC. The chain recombines TRBV11-2 with TRBJ1-2; 10 bases are a match to TRBD1. CDR1 and CDR2 from the germline V gene are SGHAT and FQNNGV. The CDR3 loop spans 16 amino acids. Unmatched junction bases numbered 7, after V lost 0 bases and J lost 6 bases.

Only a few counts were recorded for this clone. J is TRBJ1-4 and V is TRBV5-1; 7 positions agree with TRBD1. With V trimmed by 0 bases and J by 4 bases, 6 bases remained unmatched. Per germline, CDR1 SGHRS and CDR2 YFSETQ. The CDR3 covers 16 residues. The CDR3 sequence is CASSLVSGTDNEKLFF. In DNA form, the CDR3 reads TGCGCCAGCAGCTTGGTATCTGGGACAGATAATGAAAAACTGTTTTTT.

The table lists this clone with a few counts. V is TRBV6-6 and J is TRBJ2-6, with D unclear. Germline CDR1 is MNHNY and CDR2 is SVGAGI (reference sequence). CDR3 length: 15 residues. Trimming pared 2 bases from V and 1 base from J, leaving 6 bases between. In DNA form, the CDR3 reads TGTGCCAGCAGTTACACCGGGTCTGGGGCCAACGTCCTGACTTTC. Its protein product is CASSYTGSGANVLTF.